This is a list of T cell receptor beta chains from one sample in a study of blood T cell repertoires in COVID-19. The method was immunoSEQ multiplex PCR; TCRdb's version includes in-frame clones alone and lacks a portion of them. Of roughly 220,000 clones in the sample, 80% to 90% are singletons; the top ten hold more than 1.2%. Sequencing was carried out using peripheral blood. The receptor source for this set is a woman between 40 and 55 years old who had recovered from COVID-19. Both conserved end residues are part of each CDR3. Each record gives: J gene, clone size, V gene, D gene, CDR3 DNA, CDR3 protein. D genes are given only for firm matches. Size is stated for part of the rows, as once, few or many counts, or as a class when the clone is expanded.

j_gene: TRBJ2-2
abundance: .
v_gene: TRBV7-2
d_gene: TRBD1
CDR3nt: TGTGCCAGCAGCTCAGTCTCCGGGACAGGGTACACCGGGGAGCTGTTTTTT
CDR3aa: CASSSVSGTGYTGELFF

j_gene: TRBJ2-7
abundance: .
v_gene: TRBV5-1
d_gene: TRBD1
CDR3nt: TGCGCCAGCAGACCCGGACAGGACAACTACGAGCAGTACTTC
CDR3aa: CASRPGQDNYEQYF

j_gene: TRBJ2-7
abundance: .
v_gene: TRBV4-3
d_gene: .
CDR3nt: TGCGCCAGCAGCCAAGATCGACAGATCAGGGTATACGAGCAGTACTTC
CDR3aa: CASSQDRQIRVYEQYF

j_gene: TRBJ2-5
abundance: .
v_gene: TRBV9
d_gene: TRBD2
CDR3nt: TGTGCCAGCAGCGTAGCTAGGCGGGGGGAGCGGGAGACCCAGTACTTC
CDR3aa: CASSVARRGERETQYF

j_gene: TRBJ1-3
abundance: .
v_gene: TRBV4-1
d_gene: TRBD1
CDR3nt: TGCGCCAGCAGCCAAGGGACAGGGGGCTACACCATATATTTT
CDR3aa: CASSQGTGGYTIYF

j_gene: TRBJ1-3
abundance: .
v_gene: TRBV19
d_gene: TRBD1
CDR3nt: TGTGCCACCAGCCGGGACAGGGCTAGGTTGGCTGGAAACACCATATATTTT
CDR3aa: CATSRDRARLAGNTIYF

j_gene: TRBJ2-1
abundance: .
v_gene: TRBV19
d_gene: TRBD1
CDR3nt: TGTGCCAGTAGTGAGACAGGGACCCTCGTGAGCTCCTACAATGAGCAGTTCTTC
CDR3aa: CASSETGTLVSSYNEQFF

j_gene: TRBJ2-3
abundance: .
v_gene: TRBV18
d_gene: .
CDR3nt: TGTGCCAGCTCACCAACGAAAGCTAGACTTGGCACAGATACGCAGTATTTT
CDR3aa: CASSPTKARLGTDTQYF

j_gene: TRBJ1-2
abundance: .
v_gene: TRBV3-1/TRBV3-2
d_gene: .
CDR3nt: TGTGCCAGCAGCCAAGGGTCAGGGTACGGCTACACCTTC
CDR3aa: CASSQGSGYGYTF

j_gene: TRBJ1-1
abundance: once
v_gene: TRBV5-1
d_gene: .
CDR3nt: TGCGCCAGCAATGCAGGGGAGAACACTGAAGCTTTCTTT
CDR3aa: CASNAGENTEAFF

j_gene: TRBJ2-3
abundance: .
v_gene: TRBV19
d_gene: TRBD1
CDR3nt: TGTGCCAGTTGGGACAGGGGGCTCACAGATACGCAGTATTTT
CDR3aa: CASWDRGLTDTQYF